A single sample gave rise to the 30 T cell receptor beta chains below, sequenced in a study of cytomegalovirus exposure and HLA in healthy donors. The PCR was carried out with 60 Vbeta primers and 13 Jbeta primers. Using immunoSEQ multiplex PCR, the repertoire was profiled, and TCRdb retains in-frame clones only, with some absent. The sample has 63,000 or so clones; roughly 80% are singletons. Sequencing was done on a sample of PBMCs. These receptors were obtained from a woman aged 30 to 39 in good health and CMV-seropositive.

The chain employs TRBV27 and TRBJ2-1; D perhaps matches TRBD1 (6 bases). The CDR3 consists of 15 residues. The germline V gene encodes CDR1 MNHEY and CDR2 SMNVEV (reference sequence). Trimming pared 3 bases from V and 0 bases from J, leaving 9 bases between. The CDR3 region has the DNA TGTGCCAGCAGTTTCACAGGGAGCTCCTACAATGAGCAGTTCTTC. Protein product: CASSFTGSSYNEQFF.

The chain carries TRBV2 and TRBJ2-3; D unresolved. V lost 2 bases to trimming and J lost 0 bases, with 6 bases between them. The CDR3 covers 14 residues. CDR1 is SNHLY and CDR2 is FYNNEI in the germline V gene. The CDR3 spells CASSELSSTDTQYF. The CDR3 bases are TGTGCCAGCAGTGAACTATCTAGCACAGATACGCAGTATTTT.

The chain combines TRBV5-6 with TRBJ2-5; D gene ambiguous. Germline CDR1 SGHDT, CDR2 YYEEEE. V gave up 1 base and J gave up 4 bases, with 8 bases separating them. CDR3 size: 13 residues. As DNA, the CDR3 is TGTGCCAGCAGCTTGCGGTCAGGAGAGACCCAGTACTTC. Translating it yields CASSLRSGETQYF.

The sample holds a few counts of this clone. V is TRBV14 and J is TRBJ1-2; D is undetermined. The CDR3 is 15 amino acids. The V gene's germline CDR1 is SGHDN and CDR2 FVKESK. The V end was cut by 1 base, the J end by 2 bases, with 11 bases between. CDR3 amino acids: CASSQVEGWNYGYTF. CDR3 in DNA: TGTGCCAGCAGCCAAGTGGAGGGCTGGAACTATGGCTACACCTTC.

This clone has a handful of counts. This chain's CDR3 is CASSLGLSGSSGELFF. The CDR3 nucleotides are TGTGCCAGCAGCCTCGGTTTATCGGGATCTAGCGGGGAGCTGTTTTTT. V and J are TRBV16 and TRBJ2-2, with D maybe TRBD2 (5 bases). V was trimmed by 4 bases and J by 7 bases, leaving 19 bases between them. This CDR3 has 16 amino acids. Germline V gives CDR1 KGHSY, CDR2 FQNENV. The full variable domain, in which reference TRBV16 and TRBJ2-2 provide the parts outside the CDR3, is GEEVAQTPKHLVRGEGQKAKLYCAPIKGHSYVFWYQQVLKNEFKFLISFQNENVFDETGMPKERFSAKCLPNSPCSLEIQATKLEDSAVYFCASSLGLSGSSGELFFGEGSRLTVL.

The V call is TRBV6-5, the J call TRBJ2-7; no firm D call. Trimming left V 4 bases short and J 2 bases short, with 12 bases between. The CDR3 has 14 residues. CDR1 and CDR2 from the germline V gene are MNHEY and SVGAGI. CDR3 nucleotides: TGTGCCAGCAGTTCCCGAAGCCCACCCTACGAGCAGTACTTC. As protein: CASSSRSPPYEQYF.

With respect to this clone: This specimen includes other DNA sequences encoding the same CDR3. The chain carries TRBV7-9 and TRBJ2-7, with 7 bases matching TRBD1. The CDR3 contains 12 residues. The V gene's germline CDR1 is SEHNR and CDR2 FQNEAQ (reference sequence). The trim removed 4 bases at V and 4 bases at J, leaving 1 base unmatched. DNA of the CDR3: TGTGCCAGCAGCTCACAGGGGTACGAGCAGTACTTC. Translating gives CASSSQGYEQYF.

This clone was observed a single time. This chain joins TRBV9 and TRBJ1-1, with D maybe TRBD1 (5 bases). Germline assignment: CDR1 SGDLS and CDR2 YYNGEE. Deletions cut 3 bases from V and 0 bases from J, with 9 bases between. This CDR3 has 14 residues. CDR3 amino acids: CASSGGHLNTEAFF. CDR3 sequence (DNA): TGTGCCAGCAGCGGAGGACATTTGAACACTGAAGCTTTCTTT.

V is TRBV2 and J is TRBJ1-4; 9 nucleotides line up with TRBD1. V shed 4 bases, J shed 8 bases, and the junction held 14 bases outside the gene matches. The CDR3 sequence is 17 residues long. Germline values: CDR1 SNHLY, CDR2 FYNNEI. As DNA, the CDR3 is TGTGCCAGCAGTGGTCCTATCTACAGGGGGCGCGTCGAAAAACTGTTTTTT. Translated, it gives CASSGPIYRGRVEKLFF.

J is TRBJ1-5 and V is TRBV28; no reliable D call. Per the germline V gene, CDR1 is MDHEN and CDR2 is SYDVKM. Trimming removed 7 bases from V and 3 bases from J, with 13 bases in between. The CDR3 has 14 residues. CDR3 DNA sequence: TGTGCCAGCATGGGAGGGAATTACAATCAGCCCCAGCATTTT. Its translation is CASMGGNYNQPQHF.

This clone was recorded a few times. The chain's CDR3 is CASSGTRSYEQYF. The CDR3 DNA sequence: TGTGCCAGCAGTGGGACACGCTCCTACGAGCAGTACTTC. The chain has TRBV28 and TRBJ2-7, with D possibly TRBD1 on 6 matching bases. The CDR3 contains 13 residues. Germline V lookup: CDR1 MDHEN, CDR2 SYDVKM. Trimming left V 5 bases short and J 0 bases short, with 8 bases between.

V and J are TRBV30 and TRBJ1-1; D is unresolved. Looked up from germline, CDR1 is GTSNPN and CDR2 is SVGIG (reference sequence). The CDR3 spans 13 residues. Trimming left V 4 bases short and J 3 bases short, with 12 bases between. Here the CDR3 DNA reads TGTGCCTGGAATCGGATGCTAGACACTGAAGCTTTCTTT. Amino acid sequence: CAWNRMLDTEAFF.

The chain recombines TRBV30 with TRBJ1-1, with 12 positions matching TRBD1. Germline V gene sequence: CDR1 GTSNPN, CDR2 SVGIG (reference sequence). The CDR3 spans 15 residues. V was pared by 7 bases and J by 0 bases, with 6 bases of the junction left unmatched. CDR3 nucleotide sequence: TGTGCCTCGACGGGACAGGGGGCACTGAACACTGAAGCTTTCTTT. Translation gives CASTGQGALNTEAFF. Full variable domain (missing parts from reference TRBV30 and TRBJ1-1): SQTIHQWPATLVQPVGSPLSLECTVEGTSNPNLYWYRQAAGRGLQLLFYSVGIGQISSEVPQNLSASRPQDRQFILSSKKLLLSDSGFYLCASTGQGALNTEAFFGQGTRLTVV.

The chain recombines TRBV29-1 with TRBJ1-2, with 10 bases that match TRBD1. V shed 2 bases, J shed 4 bases, and the junction held 1 base outside the gene matches. CDR3 length: 13 amino acids. Germline values: CDR1 SQVTM, CDR2 ANQGSEA. CDR3 sequence: CSVERDRGYGYTF. In DNA form, the CDR3 reads TGCAGCGTTGAACGGGACAGGGGCTATGGCTACACCTTC. The whole variable domain, filled in from reference TRBV29-1 and TRBJ1-2, reads SAVISQKPSRDICQRGTSLTIQCQVDSQVTMMFWYRQQPGQSLTLIATANQGSEATYESGFVIDKFPISRPNLTFSTLTVSNMSPEDSSIYLCSVERDRGYGYTFGSGTRLTVV.

This clone has just one count. The V call is TRBV29-1, the J call TRBJ1-4; 10 bases agree with TRBD1. The CDR3 is made up of 15 amino acids. The J segment lost 0 bases and the V segment lost 4 bases, leaving 2 bases of the junction unmatched. The germline gives CDR1 SQVTM, CDR2 ANQGSEA. The chain's CDR3 is CSVGDRGATNEKLFF. The CDR3 DNA reads TGCAGCGTTGGGGACAGGGGTGCAACTAATGAAAAACTGTTTTTT.

V usage is TRBV28 and J usage is TRBJ1-1, with 7 positions matching TRBD1. After removal of 5 bases from V and 8 bases from J, the junction contained 14 bases not matched to a gene. This CDR3 has 15 amino acids. The germline CDR1 and CDR2 sequences are MDHEN and SYDVKM. The CDR3 here is CASSVRQGGAGEAFF. The DNA for the CDR3 is TGTGCCAGCAGTGTCCGACAGGGAGGCGCGGGGGAAGCTTTCTTT.

The chain recombines TRBV11-3 with TRBJ2-2, with 7 bases lining up with TRBD1. Germline trimming cut 9 bases from V and 0 bases from J; bases unmatched to any gene: 1. Germline V gives CDR1 SGHNT, CDR2 YENEEA. The CDR3 runs to 13 residues. The CDR3 coding sequence is TGTGCCAGTGGGACAGCGAACACCGGGGAGCTGTTTTTT. Translating gives CASGTANTGELFF.

This chain uses TRBV7-8 with TRBJ2-7; 12 bases are a match to TRBD2. The V and J ends lost 9 bases and 5 bases, in that order; junction bases with no gene match: 5. This CDR3 spans 13 amino acids. Germline lookup yields CDR1 SGHVS and CDR2 FQNEAQ. CDR3 coding DNA: TGTGCCAGGACTAGCGGGAGTATCCACGAGCAGTACTTC. Protein product: CARTSGSIHEQYF.

This chain connects TRBV7-6 to TRBJ2-7, with 7 bases fitting TRBD1. The CDR3 runs to 14 residues. CDR1 is SGHVS and CDR2 is FNYEAQ in the germline V gene. V shed 5 bases and J 0 bases; nucleotides not matched to a gene: 4. The CDR3 spells CASSQDRHSYEQYF. The DNA for the CDR3 is TGTGCCAGCAGCCAGGACAGGCACTCCTACGAGCAGTACTTC.

The chain links TRBV5-6 to TRBJ1-1; 7 bases map to TRBD1. Germline V gene data show CDR1 as SGHDT and CDR2 as YYEEEE. Trimming cost V 4 bases and J 4 bases; bases outside gene matches: 10. The CDR3 has 15 residues. The CDR3 reads CASSRGGPSGTEAFF. CDR3 coding DNA: TGTGCCAGCAGCCGAGGGGGCCCCAGTGGCACTGAAGCTTTCTTT.

This clone has only a few counts. The rearrangement joins TRBV27 to TRBJ1-1, with D possibly TRBD1 on 6 matching bases. Germline V gene lookup returns CDR1 MNHEY and CDR2 SMNVEV (reference sequence). This CDR3 region has 13 residues. The V gene lost 5 bases and the J gene lost 6 bases, with 13 bases spanning the gap. The CDR3 region is CASSPLRGAEAFF. CDR3 nucleotides: TGTGCCAGCAGTCCCCTCAGGGGCGCTGAAGCTTTCTTT.

The rearrangement links TRBV7-8 to TRBJ2-3; D possibly corresponds to TRBD1 (6 bases). V gave up 4 bases and J gave up 6 bases, with 17 bases separating them. CDR1 SGHVS and CDR2 FQNEAQ come from the germline V gene. The CDR3 loop spans 15 amino acids. CDR3 protein: CASSSSLQGDDTQYF. The CDR3 nucleotides are TGTGCCAGCAGCTCCTCCCTACAGGGCGACGATACGCAGTATTTT.

This clone was detected only once. This sequence joins TRBV6-1 and TRBJ1-5; tentatively, D is TRBD1 (5 bases). The germline V gene encodes CDR1 MNHNS and CDR2 SASEGT. This CDR3 has 14 amino acids. Trimming shortened V by 8 bases and J by 6 bases, and 17 bases separated the two germline ends. As DNA, the CDR3 is TGTGCCAGCTGGGAGGGGTTTTGGGGTCAGCCCCAGCATTTT. Protein sequence: CASWEGFWGQPQHF.

The chain uses TRBV18 and TRBJ1-2, with 8 positions matching TRBD1. CDR1 is KGHSH and CDR2 is LQKENI in the germline V gene. This CDR3 has 14 residues. With 0 bases clipped from V and 7 bases from J, the junction kept 4 bases outside the gene matches. In DNA form, the CDR3 reads TGTGCCAGCTCACCACCGGGACAGGCTGGTGGCTACACCTTC. As protein: CASSPPGQAGGYTF.

This chain joins TRBV30 and TRBJ1-2, with D maybe TRBD1 (6 bases). CDR3 length equals 13 residues. Looked up from germline, CDR1 is GTSNPN and CDR2 is SVGIG (reference sequence). V dropped 2 bases and J dropped 1 base, with 8 bases sitting between them. CDR3 protein: CAWSPDSNYGYTF. The CDR3 nucleotides read TGTGCCTGGAGTCCGGACAGTAACTATGGCTACACCTTC.

This chain joins TRBV5-1 and TRBJ2-7; TRBD1 aligns across 10 bases. The CDR3 has 14 residues. The V gene end was trimmed by 0 bases and the J gene end by 5 bases; junction bases not matched to a gene: 2. Germline V lookup: CDR1 SGHRS, CDR2 YFSETQ. This CDR3 reads CASSLGDRGDEQYF. The CDR3 DNA reads as TGCGCCAGCAGCTTGGGGGACAGGGGTGACGAGCAGTACTTC.

CDR3: CASSLSQGVGETQYF. The DNA of the CDR3 is TGTGCCAGCAGCTTGAGTCAGGGGGTAGGGGAGACCCAGTACTTC. This chain connects TRBV5-4 to TRBJ2-5; 7 nucleotides match TRBD1. In germline, CDR1 is SGHNT, CDR2 YYREEE (reference sequence). J lost 5 bases, V lost 1 base, and 8 bases had no gene match. The CDR3 is 15 amino acids.

V is TRBV28 and J is TRBJ2-7; TRBD1 matches 7 bases. V lost 5 bases to trimming and J lost 2 bases; unmatched junction nucleotides: 9. Germline V gene sequence: CDR1 MDHEN, CDR2 SYDVKM. The length of the CDR3 is 15 residues. For the CDR3, the DNA is TGTGCCAGCAGTCTCAAATGGGACAGTGCCTACGAGCAGTACTTC. It yields the protein CASSLKWDSAYEQYF.

This clone was observed a few times. The chain combines TRBV28 with TRBJ2-7; possible D gene TRBD2, 6 bases. Germline CDR1 is MDHEN and CDR2 is SYDVKM. Between the trimmed V and J ends, which lost 7 bases and 7 bases, there was a span of 23 bases. The CDR3 runs to 15 residues. CDR3 nucleotide sequence: TGTGCCAGCACCCCTGGAGGGCCCGTTTGGAGGGAGCAGTACTTC. It encodes CASTPGGPVWREQYF.

The chain carries TRBV13 and TRBJ2-7, with TRBD2 as a possible D gene (5 bases). There are 16 residues in the CDR3. The germline CDR1 and CDR2 sequences are PRHDT and FYEKMQ (reference sequence). V was clipped by 2 bases and J by 2 bases, with 16 bases between them. CDR3 nucleotides: TGTGCCAGCAGCTTACAAAGAAGGAGCGGTACCTACGAGCAGTACTTC. Translated: CASSLQRRSGTYEQYF.